One TCR beta chain is described in this entry. What it recognizes is unknown. As to time point: persistent/refractory GD, antithyroid drugs over 5 years with positive TRAb. From RNA extracted from PBMCs, the TCR library was made. Into tubes containing EDTA, 7.5 to 9.5 milliliters of peripheral blood were drawn. The TCR beta library used iRepertoire HTBI primers with Arm-PCR amplification of CDR3. Authors' data handling: Overall, samples carried some 67 TRBV and 13 to 15 TRBJ segments. MiXCR was run by TCRdb on the multiplex PCR reads, yielding one entry per CDR3 protein. TCRdb assigned the V and J calls; the authors' analysis was not used. The data contain approximately 690,000 distinct CDR3 sequences, 25% to 35% of them singletons. The germline V gene encodes CDR1 LNHDA and CDR2 SQIVND (reference sequence). The CDR3 runs 13 residues. Trimming shortened V by 5 bases and J by 3 bases, and 10 bases separated the two germline ends.

This specimen comes from a study of regulatory T cells in long-lasting Graves disease. General study points: Persistent disease preferred TRBV28, TRBJ1-2 and TRBJ2-5.

This chain links TRBV19 with TRBJ1-1; D call uncertain. The sample was peripheral blood mononuclear cells (PBMCs), taken when the disease was refractory, from a patient treated with antithyroid drugs. The clonotype originates from a female donor with Graves disease. The CDR3 here is CASSPWTYTEAFF. The CDR3 region has the DNA TGTGCCAGTAGTCCGTGGACCTACACTGAAGCTTTCTTT.